The rows below give T cell receptor beta chains drawn from one sample of a study of T cells in Graves' hyperthyroidism and ophthalmopathy. TCRdb re-called the multiplex PCR reads through MiXCR, storing one row per CDR3 protein. Of around 440,000 distinct CDR3 sequences listed, approximately 14% are singletons. Sequencing input: blood. Source of these receptors: a woman aged 18 to 35 with Graves' hyperthyroidism. The CDR3 runs from the conserved cysteine through the conserved F or W. The order of the fields is D gene, V gene, J gene, clone size, CDR3 protein, CDR3 DNA. D genes are given only for firm matches. Only part of the rows carry a size: once, few, many, or a class if the clone is expanded.

d_gene: TRBD2; v_gene: TRBV28; j_gene: TRBJ2-2; abundance: NA; CDR3aa: CASSRWDYTGELFF; CDR3nt: TGTGCCAGCAGTCGATGGGACTATACCGGGGAGCTGTTTTTT
d_gene: TRBD1; v_gene: TRBV19; j_gene: TRBJ2-7; abundance: few; CDR3aa: CASSMGQGNSYEQYF; CDR3nt: TGTGCCAGTAGTATGGGACAGGGTAACTCCTACGAGCAGTACTTC
d_gene: TRBD1; v_gene: TRBV6-1; j_gene: TRBJ1-2; abundance: NA; CDR3aa: CASSEGGGPGGYDYTF; CDR3nt: TGTGCCAGCAGTGAAGGGGGAGGGCCAGGGGGCTATGACTACACCTTC
d_gene: NA; v_gene: TRBV7-9; j_gene: TRBJ2-2; abundance: few; CDR3aa: CASSLSRFWELFF; CDR3nt: TGTGCCAGCAGCTTATCCCGATTTTGGGAGCTGTTTTTT
d_gene: TRBD1; v_gene: TRBV19; j_gene: TRBJ2-4; abundance: NA; CDR3aa: CATGQGGPKNIQYF; CDR3nt: TGTGCCACTGGACAGGGGGGACCCAAAAACATTCAGTACTTC
d_gene: NA; v_gene: TRBV7-2; j_gene: TRBJ2-7; abundance: few; CDR3aa: CASSLPWGHYEQYF; CDR3nt: TGTGCCAGCAGCCTCCCTTGGGGCCACTACGAGCAGTACTTC
d_gene: NA; v_gene: TRBV20-1; j_gene: TRBJ1-2; abundance: many; CDR3aa: CSARDPRRTVTNGYTF; CDR3nt: TGCAGTGCTAGAGATCCTAGGCGGACAGTGACGAATGGCTACACCTTC
d_gene: TRBD1; v_gene: TRBV12-3/TRBV12-4; j_gene: TRBJ2-2; abundance: NA; CDR3aa: CASSLARTGRTGELFF; CDR3nt: TGTGCCAGCAGTTTAGCGCGGACAGGGAGAACCGGGGAGCTGTTTTTT
d_gene: TRBD2; v_gene: TRBV5-1; j_gene: TRBJ2-1; abundance: many; CDR3aa: CASRPEGLAGGYNEQFF; CDR3nt: TGCGCCAGCAGGCCGGAGGGACTAGCGGGGGGGTACAATGAGCAGTTCTTC
d_gene: NA; v_gene: TRBV20-1; j_gene: TRBJ2-1; abundance: many; CDR3aa: CSARDSFTYNEQFF; CDR3nt: TGCAGTGCTAGAGACAGTTTTACCTACAATGAGCAGTTCTTC
d_gene: NA; v_gene: TRBV29-1; j_gene: TRBJ1-2; abundance: many; CDR3aa: CSVIGNYGYTF; CDR3nt: TGCAGCGTCATAGGGAACTATGGCTACACCTTC
d_gene: NA; v_gene: TRBV3-1; j_gene: TRBJ1-5; abundance: many; CDR3aa: CASSQGRGPQHF; CDR3nt: TGTGCCAGCAGCCAGGGGCGCGGGCCCCAGCATTTT
d_gene: NA; v_gene: TRBV5-8; j_gene: TRBJ1-1; abundance: many; CDR3aa: CASSSPGVRNTEAFF; CDR3nt: TGTGCCAGCAGCTCACCGGGGGTGAGGAACACTGAAGCTTTCTTT
d_gene: TRBD2; v_gene: TRBV6-2/TRBV6-3; j_gene: TRBJ2-1; abundance: many; CDR3aa: CASIAGVNNEQFF; CDR3nt: TGTGCCAGCATCGCGGGGGTAAACAATGAGCAGTTCTTC